Following are 28 T cell receptor beta chains from one sample sequenced in a study of blood T cell repertoires in COVID-19. Measured with immunoSEQ multiplex PCR; TCRdb has only the in-frame clones, and not every one. The profile shows around 150,000 clones, approximately 90% of them singletons. Source material: peripheral blood. The receptors come from a woman in her sixties or seventies with active or convalescent COVID-19.

The CDR3 sequence: CASMGSYEQYF. The CDR3 bases are TGTGCCTCAATGGGCAGCTACGAGCAGTACTTC. This rearrangement joins TRBV10-3 to TRBJ2-7; D not certain. CDR1 and CDR2 (germline): ENHRY, SYGVKD. Trimming removed 11 bases from V and 3 bases from J, with 11 bases in between. This CDR3 is 11 amino acids long.

The chain combines TRBV7-3 with TRBJ1-5; D gene unclear. This CDR3 region has 13 residues. Germline loops: CDR1 SGHTA, CDR2 FQGTGA. V lost 2 bases to trimming and J lost 4 bases, with 6 bases between them. DNA of the CDR3: TGTGCCAGCAGCTTATCGGAGAATCAGCCCCAGCATTTT. It yields the protein CASSLSENQPQHF.

The J gene is TRBJ1-6, the V gene TRBV5-1; TRBD1 agrees at 9 bases. V lost 4 bases and J lost 6; bases outside the gene matches: 5. The germline gives CDR1 SGHRS, CDR2 YFSETQ. The CDR3 consists of 15 residues. The CDR3 sequence is CASSGGQGGNSPLHF. Written as DNA, the CDR3 is TGCGCCAGCAGCGGGGGACAGGGTGGTAATTCACCCCTCCACTTT.

The genes are TRBV12-3 or TRBV12-4 and TRBJ1-2; tentatively, D is TRBD1 (5 bases). This CDR3 contains 12 residues. Deletions cut 4 bases from V and 8 bases from J, with 11 bases between. This CDR3 reads CASSSDGGGYTF. DNA of the CDR3: TGTGCCAGCAGTTCCGATGGGGGGGGCTACACCTTC.

The rearrangement uses TRBV19 and TRBJ1-2; 8 bases line up with TRBD1. CDR3 size: 14 residues. V dropped 4 bases and J dropped 2; count of bases not matched to a gene: 3. Germline values: CDR1 LNHDA, CDR2 SQIVND (reference sequence). The CDR3 spells CASSTRTGNYGYTF. As DNA, the CDR3 is TGTGCCAGTAGTACGCGGACAGGGAACTATGGCTACACCTTC.

The V gene is TRBV30, the J gene TRBJ2-2, with 8 bases identical to TRBD1. CDR1 is GTSNPN and CDR2 is SVGIG in the germline V gene (reference sequence). V shed 2 bases and J 6 bases; nucleotides not matched to a gene: 8. This CDR3 is built from 15 residues. This CDR3 reads CAWSYGQGNAGELFF. DNA for the CDR3: TGTGCCTGGAGTTACGGACAGGGTAACGCCGGGGAGCTGTTTTTT.

The gene calls are TRBV5-4 and TRBJ2-1; 7 bases match TRBD2. Germline V gives CDR1 SGHNT, CDR2 YYREEE (reference sequence). Germline trimming cut 0 bases from V and 2 bases from J; bases unmatched to any gene: 2. The CDR3 totals 15 residues. This CDR3 is CASSLDGGAYNEQFF. CDR3 bases: TGTGCCAGCAGCTTGGATGGGGGGGCCTACAATGAGCAGTTCTTC. Supplemented by reference TRBV5-4 and TRBJ2-1, the full variable domain reads ETGVTQSPTHLIKTRGQQVTLRCSSQSGHNTVSWYQQALGQGPQFIFQYYREEENGRGNFPPRFSGLQFPNYSSELNVNALELDDSALYLCASSLDGGAYNEQFFGPGTRLTVL.

V gene TRBV7-8 combines with J gene TRBJ1-6; the D gene is possibly TRBD1 (6 bases). Looked up from germline, CDR1 is SGHVS and CDR2 is FQNEAQ. The germline V and J ends were trimmed by 4 bases and 9 bases, with 22 bases remaining between them. This CDR3 spans 17 amino acids. The CDR3 coding sequence is TGTGCCAGCAGCTCCGCTAAACCCCCGAGGGGGAGTTCACCCCTCCACTTT. Encoded protein: CASSSAKPPRGSSPLHF.

V usage is TRBV7-9 and J usage is TRBJ2-4, with TRBD2 matching over 9 bases. The V segment lost 1 base and the J segment 5 bases; nucleotides outside the gene matches: 3. Per germline, CDR1 SEHNR and CDR2 FQNEAQ (reference sequence). The CDR3 sequence is 15 residues long. The CDR3 bases are TGTGCCAGCAGCTTAGATGTAGCGGGGGAAAACATTCAGTACTTC. This codes for CASSLDVAGENIQYF. Drawing the rest from reference TRBV7-9 and TRBJ2-4, the complete variable domain is DTGVSQNPRHKITKRGQNVTFRCDPISEHNRLYWYRQTLGQGPEFLTYFQNEAQLEKSRLLSDRFSAERPKGSFSTLEIQRTEQGDSAMYLCASSLDVAGENIQYFGAGTRLSVL.

The V call is TRBV6-2 or TRBV6-3, the J call TRBJ2-7; 7 bases are shared with TRBD1. Germline CDR1 and CDR2: MNHEY and SVGEGT. The CDR3 sequence is 14 residues long. V was pared by 1 base and J by 3 bases, with 3 bases of the junction left unmatched. The CDR3 sequence: CASSYWDSDYEQYF. CDR3 nucleotide sequence: TGTGCCAGCAGTTACTGGGACAGTGACTACGAGCAGTACTTC.

The genes are TRBV5-1 and TRBJ2-3, with a tentative D call TRBD1 (6 bases). The CDR3 consists of 14 residues. Per the germline V gene, CDR1 is SGHRS and CDR2 is YFSETQ. The V gene lost 7 bases and the J gene lost 5 bases, with 17 bases spanning the gap. The CDR3 loop reads CASQPGHSVDTQYF. The DNA of the CDR3 is TGCGCCAGCCAGCCGGGACACTCGGTAGATACGCAGTATTTT. Variable domain in full (rest from reference TRBV5-1 and TRBJ2-3): KAGVTQTPRYLIKTRGQQVTLSCSPISGHRSVSWYQQTPGQGLQFLFEYFSETQRNKGNFPGRFSGRQFSNSRSEMNVSTLELGDSALYLCASQPGHSVDTQYFGPGTRLTVL.

The genes are TRBV18 and TRBJ2-5; tentative D call: TRBD2 (7 bases). Trimming removed 8 bases at V and 3 bases at J, with 13 bases between. This CDR3 contains 13 residues. The germline CDR1 and CDR2 sequences are KGHSH and LQKENI. The CDR3, as DNA: TGTGCCAGCGCCCGGGGGGCTAAAGAGACCCAGTACTTC. It specifies CASARGAKETQYF.

The chain has TRBV3-1 (or the pseudogene TRBV3-2) and TRBJ1-1; a possible D gene is TRBD1 (5 bases). This CDR3 comprises 16 residues. Trimming stripped 0 bases from V and 2 bases from J, with 13 bases between. The germline gives CDR1 LGHDT, CDR2 YNNKEL (reference sequence). The CDR3 loop reads CASSQEPGGGNTEAFF. DNA of the CDR3: TGTGCCAGCAGCCAAGAACCTGGGGGGGGAAACACTGAAGCTTTCTTT.

The chain links TRBV24-1 to TRBJ1-2; 8 bases agree with TRBD1. V lost 7 bases and J lost 6; bases outside the gene matches: 6. The CDR3 consists of 13 residues. The germline gives CDR1 KGHDR, CDR2 SFDVKD. The CDR3 loop is CATSQGAYHGYTF. CDR3 nucleotides: TGTGCCACCAGCCAGGGGGCATATCATGGCTACACCTTC.

The rearrangement uses TRBV2 and TRBJ1-2; D ambiguous. The CDR3 totals 13 residues. Germline V lookup: CDR1 SNHLY, CDR2 FYNNEI. V dropped 8 bases and J dropped 4 bases, with 14 bases sitting between them. CDR3 amino acids: CASEREVGYGYTF. In nucleotides, the CDR3 is TGTGCCAGCGAGCGGGAGGTCGGCTATGGCTACACCTTC.

The chain is built from TRBV6-5 and TRBJ1-1, with a weak D call TRBD1 (6 bases). Germline values: CDR1 MNHEY, CDR2 SVGAGI. The V and J ends lost 8 bases and 0 bases respectively, with 16 bases between them. The CDR3 covers 15 residues. The CDR3 sequence: CASRNRATVNTEAFF. The CDR3 nucleotides are TGTGCCAGCCGCAACAGGGCAACAGTGAACACTGAAGCTTTCTTT.

V and J are TRBV3-1 (or the pseudogene TRBV3-2) and TRBJ1-5, with D possibly TRBD1 on 6 matching bases. Trimming took off 1 base at V and 10 bases at J, with 20 bases between the two ends. The length of the CDR3 is 16 residues. Germline CDR1 is LGHDT and CDR2 is YNNKEL (reference sequence). CDR3 protein: CASSQGRPPTGPPQHF. In nucleotides, the CDR3 is TGTGCCAGCAGCCAAGGGCGACCCCCAACAGGGCCACCCCAGCATTTT.

The rearrangement links TRBV7-2 to TRBJ1-5; D is uncertain. From germline, CDR1 is SGHTA and CDR2 FQGNSA. The CDR3 has 14 amino acids. Trimming stripped 1 base from V and 5 bases from J, with 9 bases between. CDR3 DNA: TGTGCCAGCAGCTTAGACGGGTGGTATCAGCCCCAGCATTTT. Its translation is CASSLDGWYQPQHF.

The chain uses TRBV4-3 and TRBJ2-1, with D unresolved. The CDR3 spans 15 residues. The V and J ends lost 0 bases and 4 bases respectively, with 10 bases between them. Per germline, CDR1 LGHNA and CDR2 YSLEER. CDR3 region: CASSQERLGYNEQFF. The CDR3 region has the DNA TGCGCCAGCAGCCAAGAGCGGCTGGGTTACAATGAGCAGTTCTTC.

The genes are TRBV6-5 and TRBJ2-1, with 7 bases matching TRBD1. In germline, CDR1 is MNHEY, CDR2 SVGAGI. The CDR3 runs to 13 residues. J was trimmed by 5 bases and V by 4 bases; bases with no gene match: 2. The DNA for the CDR3 is TGTGCCAGCAGTTCGGGACAGAACAATGAGCAGTTCTTC. It is translated as CASSSGQNNEQFF.

The rearrangement joins TRBV4-3 to TRBJ1-2, with a tentative D call TRBD1 (5 bases). V was clipped by 4 bases and J by 1 base, with 10 bases between them. Germline V lookup: CDR1 LGHNA, CDR2 YSLEER. The CDR3 is made up of 14 amino acids. The CDR3 here is CASSPLDSNYGYTF. DNA for the CDR3: TGCGCCAGCAGCCCCCTCGACAGTAACTATGGCTACACCTTC.

The chain joins TRBV19 to TRBJ1-5; maybe TRBD1 (6 bases). The CDR3 is 13 amino acids. Germline V gene lookup returns CDR1 LNHDA and CDR2 SQIVND (reference sequence). V was trimmed by 6 bases and J by 7 bases, leaving 13 bases between them. CDR3 loop: CASRATGNQPQHF. CDR3 nucleotides: TGTGCCAGTAGGGCCACAGGGAACCAGCCCCAGCATTTT.

This clone came up a few times. The chain has TRBV5-4 and TRBJ1-1; no clear D. Per germline, CDR1 SGHNT and CDR2 YYREEE (reference sequence). V was cut by 6 bases and J by 2 bases, with 11 bases left in between. The CDR3 sequence is 13 residues long. CDR3 DNA sequence: TGTGCCAGCACGGCAGACATAAACACTGAAGCTTTCTTT. Translating gives CASTADINTEAFF. Supplemented by reference TRBV5-4 and TRBJ1-1, the full variable domain reads ETGVTQSPTHLIKTRGQQVTLRCSSQSGHNTVSWYQQALGQGPQFIFQYYREEENGRGNFPPRFSGLQFPNYSSELNVNALELDDSALYLCASTADINTEAFFGQGTRLTVV.

In this sample, this clone turned up once. V gene TRBV7-3 combines with J gene TRBJ2-3; 15 bases align to TRBD2. V dropped 0 bases and J dropped 0; count of bases not matched to a gene: 7. The CDR3 extends over 20 amino acids. Germline loops: CDR1 SGHTA, CDR2 FQGTGA. CDR3 region: CASSLTPMGLAGGSTDTQYF. The CDR3 nucleotides read TGTGCCAGCAGCTTAACCCCTATGGGACTAGCGGGGGGAAGCACAGATACGCAGTATTTT. The variable domain in full, completed from reference TRBV7-3 and TRBJ2-3, reads GAGVSQTPSNKVTEKGKYVELRCDPISGHTALYWYRQSLGQGPEFLIYFQGTGAADDSGLPNDRFFAVRPEGSVSTLKIQRTERGDSAVYLCASSLTPMGLAGGSTDTQYFGPGTRLTVL.

The V gene is TRBV5-1, the J gene TRBJ1-6, with D hard to call. Germline lookup yields CDR1 SGHRS and CDR2 YFSETQ. Trimming pared 0 bases from V and 9 bases from J, leaving 13 bases between. This CDR3 spans 15 amino acids. CDR3 bases: TGCGCCAGCAGCTTGGACCTAGTGGGGAGTTCACCCCTCCACTTT. It encodes CASSLDLVGSSPLHF. The complete variable domain, with remaining parts taken from reference TRBV5-1 and TRBJ1-6, reads KAGVTQTPRYLIKTRGQQVTLSCSPISGHRSVSWYQQTPGQGLQFLFEYFSETQRNKGNFPGRFSGRQFSNSRSEMNVSTLELGDSALYLCASSLDLVGSSPLHFGNGTRLTVT.

The genes are TRBV7-3 and TRBJ1-3; 7 bases map to TRBD1. V was pared by 4 bases and J by 4 bases, with 4 bases of the junction left unmatched. Germline values: CDR1 SGHTA, CDR2 FQGTGA. The CDR3 extends over 14 amino acids. In DNA, the CDR3 is TGTGCCAGCAGCTCAGGGACAGAAGGAAACACCATATATTTT. Translating gives CASSSGTEGNTIYF.

The chain couples TRBV9 to TRBJ1-3; no definite D call. Looked up from germline, CDR1 is SGDLS and CDR2 is YYNGEE. V lost 1 base and J lost 0, with 14 bases in between. The CDR3 is 17 residues long. CDR3 sequence (DNA): TGTGCCAGCAGCGTAAGGGAGGAGGCATACTCTGGAAACACCATATATTTT. Its protein product is CASSVREEAYSGNTIYF.

This chain links TRBV3-1 (or the pseudogene TRBV3-2) with TRBJ2-7; 12 nucleotides line up with TRBD2. J was trimmed by 4 bases and V by 4 bases; bases with no gene match: 5. This CDR3 is built from 15 residues. Germline V gene data show CDR1 as LGHDT and CDR2 as YNNKEL (reference sequence). DNA of the CDR3: TGTGCCAGCAGCCCCCCCACTAGCGGGGGGTACGAGCAGTACTTC. Residues: CASSPPTSGGYEQYF.